This is a list of T cell receptor beta chains from one sample in a study of OX40 agonist ivuxolimab in advanced cancers. TCRdb's copy holds only in-frame clones and misses some; the assay was immunoSEQ multiplex PCR. Counted here are around 3,000 clones, 60% to 85% occurring once; the ten biggest clones make up 20%. Material: CD4+ or CD8+ T cells sorted from blood, obtained in a trial of the OX40 agonist ivuxolimab. All receptors come from an adult with an advanced solid tumor such as melanoma, head and neck, liver or kidney cancer. Each CDR3 is given with its conserved first and last residue. Each record gives: CDR3 DNA, CDR3 protein, clone size, V gene, D gene, J gene. The D gene is left open where the match is weak. Size tells how often a clone was seen (once, few, many) or the class of an expanded clone, and some rows leave it out.

TGTGCCAGGCAAGCGGATTACTCCTACGAGCAGTACTTC,CARQADYSYEQYF,-,TRBV2,-,TRBJ2-7
TGTGCCTGGAGCGGAGGCCCCGGGACTAGCACAGATATGCAGTATTTT,CAWSGGPGTSTDMQYF,-,TRBV30,TRBD2,TRBJ2-3
TGTGCCAGCAGCTTCGGTGGGGGGGCTGAGACCCAGTACTTC,CASSFGGGAETQYF,-,TRBV7-2,-,TRBJ2-5
TGTGCCTGGAGTCCCCTGGGACAGGGGACGGATGAGCAGTACTTC,CAWSPLGQGTDEQYF,-,TRBV30,TRBD1,TRBJ2-7
TGTGCCAGCAGCCACGTCGAGGGGGCTCGTGTAGATACGCAGTATTTT,CASSHVEGARVDTQYF,-,TRBV7-8,TRBD1,TRBJ2-3
TGCGCCAGCAGCCAAGGCCCCCCCGGCAGCCAAGAGACCCAGTACTTC,CASSQGPPGSQETQYF,-,TRBV4-3,-,TRBJ2-5
TGTGCCAGCAGCTTGCTACAGGGGAGATACACTGAAGCTTTCTTT,CASSLLQGRYTEAFF,hyperexpanded,TRBV5-4,TRBD1,TRBJ1-1
TGTGCCAGCAGCGTAGAGGCGGCTAGCACAGATACGCAGTATTTT,CASSVEAASTDTQYF,once,TRBV9,-,TRBJ2-3
TGCGCCAGCAGCCCAGAACCGCTAGCGGGCAATGAGCAGTTCTTC,CASSPEPLAGNEQFF,-,TRBV4-1,TRBD2,TRBJ2-1
TGTGCCAGCAGCCAATCCGGGACAGGATATTCACCCCTCCACTTT,CASSQSGTGYSPLHF,-,TRBV4-2,TRBD1,TRBJ1-6
TGCGCCAGCAGCCAACAACAGGGATCAGGCTACGAGCAGTACTTC,CASSQQQGSGYEQYF,-,TRBV4-1,-,TRBJ2-7
TGTGCCAGCAGTTTAGGGGGGCAGGGCCTAACGCCCCAGCATTTT,CASSLGGQGLTPQHF,-,TRBV27,-,TRBJ1-5
TGTGCCAGCAGAGCCGCGGAGGATATCGGGGAGCTGTTTTTT,CASRAAEDIGELFF,-,TRBV27,-,TRBJ2-2
TGTGCCAGCAGCCCCACAGGAGCGGGGGGGCCCGGAGAGACCCAGTACTTC,CASSPTGAGGPGETQYF,-,TRBV4-2,TRBD2,TRBJ2-5
TGCGCCAGCAGCCAAGCAATAGCGGGGGGGTACGAGCAGTACTTC,CASSQAIAGGYEQYF,-,TRBV4-3,TRBD2,TRBJ2-7
TGTGCCACCAGCAGAGATAAGAGCCGTGGGTCTGAAGCTTTCTTT,CATSRDKSRGSEAFF,-,TRBV15,-,TRBJ1-1
TGTGCCAGCAGCCCAGGAGTTAACACTGAAGCTTTCTTT,CASSPGVNTEAFF,-,TRBV14,-,TRBJ1-1
TGTGCCAGCAGTTTGACATTTAGCTCTGGAAACACCATATATTTT,CASSLTFSSGNTIYF,-,TRBV6-5,-,TRBJ1-3
TGTGCCAGCAGCTTATTTACCAGCGGGGAGGCAGATACGCAGTATTTT,CASSLFTSGEADTQYF,-,TRBV7-8,TRBD2,TRBJ2-3
TGCAGCGTTTGGACTAGCGGGAGGTCTGAGCAGTTCTTC,CSVWTSGRSEQFF,few,TRBV29-1,TRBD2,TRBJ2-1
TGCGCCAGCAGCGGCGGGGACAGGGGGTACCACGAGCAGTACTTC,CASSGGDRGYHEQYF,-,TRBV5-1,TRBD1,TRBJ2-7
TGTGCCAGCAGTTTTCATCCCAATGAGCAGTTCTTC,CASSFHPNEQFF,-,TRBV27,-,TRBJ2-1
TGTGCCAGCAGTGACGGGACAGGGTCCGGGGCCAACGTCCTGACTTTC,CASSDGTGSGANVLTF,-,TRBV6-4,TRBD1,TRBJ2-6
TGCGCCAGCAGCTTAAGCGGGGGGTCCTACGAGCAGTACTTC,CASSLSGGSYEQYF,-,TRBV5-1,TRBD2,TRBJ2-7
TGTGCCAGCAGCTCCCCCAACTCCTACAATGAGCAGTTCTTC,CASSSPNSYNEQFF,once,TRBV11-1,-,TRBJ2-1
TGTGCCAGCAGCCCCAAATGGGGGGAGAGAAACACCGGGGAGCTGTTTTTT,CASSPKWGERNTGELFF,-,TRBV7-9,-,TRBJ2-2
TGTGCCAGCAGTTTATCCCCAACCTACGAGCAGTACTTC,CASSLSPTYEQYF,once,TRBV27,-,TRBJ2-7
TGTGCCAGCAGCTTAGGGGACGGTGGATTTGGTGGCTACACCTTC,CASSLGDGGFGGYTF,-,TRBV7-9,-,TRBJ1-2
TGCAGCGTCCCGACTGGGTCGCGGGTGAACACCGGGGAGCTGTTTTTT,CSVPTGSRVNTGELFF,-,TRBV29-1,-,TRBJ2-2
TGCAGTGCTGTTGACCCCCCCGAGCAGTACTTC,CSAVDPPEQYF,-,TRBV20-1,-,TRBJ2-7
TGTGCCAGCAGTTTATCGATTGCTAGCTCCTACAATGAGCAGTTCTTC,CASSLSIASSYNEQFF,-,TRBV27,-,TRBJ2-1
TGCGCCAGCAGCCAACGTAGCGGGGGCACAGATACGCAGTATTTT,CASSQRSGGTDTQYF,-,TRBV4-3,TRBD2,TRBJ2-3
TGTGCCAGCAGCACCCATAGGGGGAACAATGAGCAGTTCTTC,CASSTHRGNNEQFF,few,TRBV7-3,-,TRBJ2-1
TGTGCCAGCAGCCTTTCCGGGACAGAGAGCAATCAGCCCCAGCATTTT,CASSLSGTESNQPQHF,once,TRBV4-2,TRBD1,TRBJ1-5
TGCGCCAGCAGCCAAGATAGGGGACAACCTTCTGGGGCCAACGTCCTGACTTTC,CASSQDRGQPSGANVLTF,few,TRBV4-3,-,TRBJ2-6
TGTGCCAGCAGTGCCGGGGCTAGCACAGATACGCAGTATTTT,CASSAGASTDTQYF,-,TRBV6-4,-,TRBJ2-3
TGTGCCAGCAGCTTAGGGGGGGGCCCGAACACTGAAGCTTTCTTT,CASSLGGGPNTEAFF,once,TRBV13,-,TRBJ1-1
TGTGCCAGCAGCCAGCCAGGGGGAACTGAAGCTTTCTTT,CASSQPGGTEAFF,few,TRBV7-6,TRBD1,TRBJ1-1
TGTGCCAGCAGCCAAGAATGGGGGATAGGCTACAATGAGCAGTTCTTC,CASSQEWGIGYNEQFF,-,TRBV4-2,-,TRBJ2-1
TGTGCCAGCAGCTTAGGACCCTCAGCGGGAGGGCCCTACGAGCAGTACTTC,CASSLGPSAGGPYEQYF,-,TRBV7-9,TRBD2,TRBJ2-7
TGTGCCAGCAGCTTGAAGGGGGGAAATCAGCATTTT,CASSLKGGNQHF,-,TRBV5-6,-,TRBJ1-5
TGTGCCAGTAGTATAGATTCCGGGAACACTGAAGCTTTCTTT,CASSIDSGNTEAFF,-,TRBV19,-,TRBJ1-1
TGTGCCAGCAGCATATCCGGGACAGGGCAAGAGACCCAGTACTTC,CASSISGTGQETQYF,-,TRBV13,TRBD1,TRBJ2-5
TGTGCCAGCAGCTTAGGAGCGGGACTTGGAGAGCAGTACTTC,CASSLGAGLGEQYF,few,TRBV7-8,TRBD2,TRBJ2-7
TGTGCCAGCAGTTGGGGAAATGACAGGGTCAACAGCAAACTGTTTTTT,CASSWGNDRVNSKLFF,medium-sized,TRBV6-6,TRBD1,TRBJ1-4